One sample yielded the 22 T cell receptor beta chains listed below, sequenced in a study of T cells in Graves' hyperthyroidism and ophthalmopathy (dated by TCRdb to the late 2010s). The method was multiplex PCR. The sequencer was an Illumina HiSeq 2000. TCR beta CDR3 regions were amplified from RNA transcripts. The first round of RT-PCR for the TCR CDR3 was performed with the HTBI primer set and the Qiagen OneStep RT-PCR kit. Using fastp at Q25 and MiXCR, TCRdb reprocessed the public reads and kept productive beta chains. Every entry covers one CDR3 protein and lists the most common genes and DNA from its rows. The sample yields 600,000 or so distinct CDR3 sequences; approximately 14% were counted once. The top ten hold around 13% of the sample. The sequenced material came from blood. The receptor source for this set is a woman between 50 and 59 years old with Graves' ophthalmopathy.

The rearrangement links TRBV5-4 to TRBJ2-1; perhaps TRBD2 as D (5 bases). CDR3 length equals 14 residues. Trimming left V 8 bases short and J 7 bases short, with 19 bases between. CDR1 SGHNT and CDR2 YYREEE come from the germline V gene (reference sequence). The CDR3 coding sequence is TGTGCCAGTAGTATCGCGGGCAGTCGGAATGAGCAGTTCTTC. Translation gives CASSIAGSRNEQFF.

The table lists this clonotype with many counts. The rearrangement joins TRBV7-2 to TRBJ2-7; 8 bases fit TRBD2. Germline loops: CDR1 SGHTA, CDR2 FQGNSA. This CDR3 region has 14 residues. V trimming: 6 bases; J trimming: 4 bases; junction bases outside the gene matches: 8. CDR3 sequence: CASSSPGLVYEQYF. For the CDR3, the DNA is TGTGCCAGCAGTTCTCCGGGACTAGTTTACGAGCAGTACTTC. Together with reference TRBV7-2 and TRBJ2-7, the CDR3 gives the full variable domain: GAGVSQSPSNKVTEKGKDVELRCDPISGHTALYWYRQSLGQGLEFLIYFQGNSAPDKSGLPSDRFSAERTGGSVSTLTIQRTQQEDSAVYLCASSSPGLVYEQYFGPGTRLTVT.

This clonotype was seen ten or more times. The rearrangement uses TRBV28 and TRBJ2-7; 11 bases align to TRBD1. The CDR3 covers 14 residues. Germline CDR1 MDHEN, CDR2 SYDVKM. The trim removed 6 bases at V and 4 bases at J, leaving 5 bases unmatched. CDR3 region: CASRGTGGWYEQYF. In DNA, the CDR3 is TGTGCCAGCAGAGGGACAGGGGGATGGTACGAGCAGTACTTC.

A few counts support this clonotype. This chain connects TRBV3-2 to TRBJ2-1; the D segment call TRBD1 is taken from the table without a DNA check. TRBV3-2 is termed a pseudogene. The CDR3 totals 17 residues. This chain's CDR3 is CASSQAGPGQPYNEQFF. The CDR3 nucleotides are TGTGCCAGCAGCCAAGCCGGTCCGGGACAGCCTTACAATGAGCAGTTCTTC.

Written as DNA, the CDR3 is TGTGCCAGTACCCTGGGGACTCCCTCGGTAGGCGAGCAGTTCTTC. This translates into CASTLGTPSVGEQFF. The chain uses TRBV19 and TRBJ2-1, with a tentative D call TRBD2 (6 bases). Germline lookup yields CDR1 LNHDA and CDR2 SQIVND (reference sequence). This CDR3 has 15 amino acids. Trimming stripped 7 bases from V and 10 bases from J, with 23 bases between.

This clonotype was counted many times. The chain has TRBV3-1 and TRBJ2-7; TRBD2 matches 7 bases. V was clipped by 1 base and J by 0 bases; unmatched bases: 6. This CDR3 is 16 amino acids long. CDR1 LGHDT and CDR2 YNNKEL come from the germline V gene (reference sequence). The CDR3 is CASSQAGGRDSYEQYF. The CDR3 nucleotides are TGTGCCAGCAGCCAAGCGGGCGGGAGAGACTCCTACGAGCAGTACTTC.

V is TRBV12-3 or TRBV12-4 and J is TRBJ2-2; TRBD1 might be the D (6 bases). V lost 6 bases to trimming and J lost 9 bases, with 14 bases between them. This CDR3 is 13 amino acids long. The CDR3 coding sequence is TGTGCCAGCAGGGGGACAACGGAGAGGGAGCTGTTTTTT. Translation: CASRGTTERELFF.

This clonotype came up a few times. This may arise from a read error, as a much more abundant clone is one base away. The chain employs TRBV6-2 or TRBV6-3 and TRBJ2-1; unclear D gene. V was pared by 8 bases and J by 5 bases, with 4 bases between. The CDR3 has 10 residues. Germline V gene lookup returns CDR1 MNHEY and CDR2 SVGEGT. CDR3 DNA sequence: TGTGCCAGCGGTAACAATGAGCAGTTCTTC. It codes for CASGNNEQFF.

In its sample, this clonotype was seen many times. The V call is TRBV6-1, the J call TRBJ2-3; a possible D gene is TRBD2 (5 bases). Per the germline V gene, CDR1 is MNHNS and CDR2 is SASEGT. The CDR3 has 12 residues. V was trimmed by 6 bases and J by 7 bases, leaving 11 bases between them. The CDR3 protein is CASRDSTNTQYF. For the CDR3, the DNA is TGTGCCAGCAGGGACTCCACCAATACGCAGTATTTT.

This clonotype was counted between two and nine times. This chain connects TRBV19 to TRBJ2-7; a possible D gene is TRBD1 (6 bases). The ends were cut back, 2 bases at V and 0 bases at J, with 14 bases in the middle. This CDR3 comprises 16 residues. The germline CDR1 and CDR2 sequences are LNHDA and SQIVND (reference sequence). CDR3 sequence reads: CASSIRTDYPSYEQYF. CDR3 coding DNA: TGTGCCAGTAGTATACGGACAGATTACCCCTCCTACGAGCAGTACTTC.

The V gene is TRBV5-4, the J gene TRBJ2-7; TRBD1 agrees at 7 bases. The CDR3 extends over 14 amino acids. V lost 4 bases to trimming and J lost 6 bases; unmatched junction nucleotides: 10. Germline assignment: CDR1 SGHNT and CDR2 YYREEE (reference sequence). The DNA of the CDR3 is TGTGCCAGCAGCAAACAGGGGATTGTGGTCGAGCAGTACTTC. It encodes CASSKQGIVVEQYF. Full variable domain (missing parts from reference TRBV5-4 and TRBJ2-7): ETGVTQSPTHLIKTRGQQVTLRCSSQSGHNTVSWYQQALGQGPQFIFQYYREEENGRGNFPPRFSGLQFPNYSSELNVNALELDDSALYLCASSKQGIVVEQYFGPGTRLTVT.

This clonotype was recorded many times. The chain is built from TRBV3-1 and TRBJ1-2; possible D gene TRBD1, 6 bases. V dropped 3 bases and J dropped 8 bases, with 19 bases sitting between them. CDR1 and CDR2 (germline): LGHDT, YNNKEL (reference sequence). There are 15 residues in the CDR3. The CDR3 spells CASSQDRSDRRGYTF. Written as DNA, the CDR3 is TGTGCCAGCAGCCAGGACCGATCGGACAGAAGAGGCTACACCTTC.

This sequence joins TRBV6-1 and TRBJ2-1; 7 nucleotides match TRBD1. From germline, CDR1 is MNHNS and CDR2 SASEGT. The CDR3 spans 15 residues. Unmatched junction bases numbered 12, after V lost 6 bases and J lost 7 bases. The CDR3 here is CASRGAKTGKNEQFF. The CDR3 coding sequence is TGTGCCAGCAGGGGGGCTAAGACAGGGAAGAATGAGCAGTTCTTC.

The rearrangement links TRBV6-5 to TRBJ2-7; tentatively, D is TRBD1 (5 bases). Between the trimmed V and J ends, which lost 2 bases and 1 base, there was a span of 12 bases. Germline-derived CDR1 and CDR2 are MNHEY and SVGAGI. The CDR3 has 15 amino acids. This chain's CDR3 is CASSYLDSISYEQYF. DNA of the CDR3: TGTGCCAGCAGTTACCTTGACAGTATTTCCTACGAGCAGTACTTC.

This clonotype was seen more than once but under ten times. The chain is built from TRBV3-1 and TRBJ2-1; tentatively, D is TRBD1 (6 bases). Germline-derived CDR1 and CDR2 are LGHDT and YNNKEL (reference sequence). V was pared by 8 bases and J by 4 bases, with 18 bases between. The CDR3 is 15 amino acids. CDR3 bases: TGTGCCAGCGGCCCCCGAGGGGGAGATTACAATGAGCAGTTCTTC. This sequence encodes CASGPRGGDYNEQFF.

The rearrangement uses TRBV6-1 and TRBJ2-7; tentatively, D is TRBD1 (6 bases). The CDR3 consists of 15 residues. Germline-derived CDR1 and CDR2 are MNHNS and SASEGT. With 5 bases removed from V and 0 bases from J, the gap between germline ends came to 14 bases. CDR3 protein: CASSWSTGSSYEQYF. CDR3 coding DNA: TGTGCCAGCAGTTGGTCGACAGGAAGCTCCTACGAGCAGTACTTC.

This clonotype was observed a few times. The genes are TRBV28 and TRBJ1-2; D ambiguous. CDR1 is MDHEN, CDR2 SYDVKM, per germline. Deletions cut 7 bases from V and 4 bases from J, with 13 bases between. The CDR3 spans 13 residues. CDR3 sequence reads: CASNLTKGYGYTF. The DNA for the CDR3 is TGTGCCAGCAATCTCACAAAGGGCTATGGCTACACCTTC.

In regard to this clonotype: This sequence may be a read error, since a much larger clone differs from it by one base. The genes are TRBV28 and TRBJ1-5, with D hard to call. Per the germline V gene, CDR1 is MDHEN and CDR2 is SYDVKM. CDR3 length: 12 residues. DNA of the CDR3: TGTGCCGGCAGTTTAGAGGCTCGGCCCCAGCATTTT. Its translation is CAGSLEARPQHF.

The chain has TRBV9 and TRBJ2-1; TRBD1 is a possible D gene (7 bases). The CDR3 sequence is 15 residues long. Germline CDR1 SGDLS, CDR2 YYNGEE. Between the trimmed V and J ends, which lost 4 bases and 4 bases, there was a span of 15 bases. The CDR3 nucleotides are TGTGCCAGCAGCATCAGGGGGGAGCAATACAATGAGCAGTTCTTC. Its translation: CASSIRGEQYNEQFF.

V and J are TRBV7-2 and TRBJ1-2; 7 nucleotides agree with TRBD1. This CDR3 is 14 amino acids long. V shed 4 bases, J shed 6 bases, and the junction held 8 bases outside the gene matches. The germline gives CDR1 SGHTA, CDR2 FQGNSA. Here the CDR3 DNA reads TGTGCCAGCAGCTCCTTGGGGACAGTAGATGGCTACACCTTC. Its translation: CASSSLGTVDGYTF.

In its sample, this clonotype was seen once. With a much larger clone just one base away, this may be a read error. The chain links TRBV20-1 to TRBJ2-3; no clear D gene. V lost 7 bases, J lost 0 bases, and 11 bases lay in between. This CDR3 has 13 residues. Germline-derived CDR1 and CDR2 are DFQATT and SNEGSKA (reference sequence). CDR3 sequence: CSGLTRSTDTQYF. CDR3 sequence (DNA): TGCAGTGGCCTGACTCGTAGCACAGATACGCAGTATTTT.

This clonotype came up many times. The chain links TRBV7-2 to TRBJ2-7; D is undetermined. CDR3 length: 16 residues. Germline CDR1 SGHTA, CDR2 FQGNSA. V lost 5 bases, J lost 0 bases, and 17 bases lay in between. CDR3 bases: TGTGCCAGCAGCCAAGACCCCCCGGGCAGCTCCTACGAGCAGTACTTC. Amino acids: CASSQDPPGSSYEQYF. The complete variable domain, with remaining parts taken from reference TRBV7-2 and TRBJ2-7, reads GAGVSQSPSNKVTEKGKDVELRCDPISGHTALYWYRQSLGQGLEFLIYFQGNSAPDKSGLPSDRFSAERTGGSVSTLTIQRTQQEDSAVYLCASSQDPPGSSYEQYFGPGTRLTVT.